Sequencing of this TCR beta chain was carried out in a study of blood T cell repertoires in COVID-19. As for the study in general: In each case, the material was cDNA or gDNA derived from T cells, B-cell-depleted T cells, or PBMCs.

Profiled with immunoSEQ multiplex PCR; TCRdb holds only in-frame clones, not every one. The sample has approximately 110,000 clones; 69% are singletons. Germline loops: CDR1 SEHNR, CDR2 FQNEAQ (reference sequence). Trimming left V 3 bases short and J 7 bases short, with 10 bases between. The CDR3 spans 13 residues. The chain uses TRBV7-9 and TRBJ1-5; D remains unclear. The receptor was derived from an older man with acute or convalescent COVID-19. The source material was peripheral blood. The CDR3: CASSFQREQPQHF. The DNA of the CDR3 is TGTGCCAGCAGCTTTCAAAGGGAGCAGCCCCAGCATTTT.